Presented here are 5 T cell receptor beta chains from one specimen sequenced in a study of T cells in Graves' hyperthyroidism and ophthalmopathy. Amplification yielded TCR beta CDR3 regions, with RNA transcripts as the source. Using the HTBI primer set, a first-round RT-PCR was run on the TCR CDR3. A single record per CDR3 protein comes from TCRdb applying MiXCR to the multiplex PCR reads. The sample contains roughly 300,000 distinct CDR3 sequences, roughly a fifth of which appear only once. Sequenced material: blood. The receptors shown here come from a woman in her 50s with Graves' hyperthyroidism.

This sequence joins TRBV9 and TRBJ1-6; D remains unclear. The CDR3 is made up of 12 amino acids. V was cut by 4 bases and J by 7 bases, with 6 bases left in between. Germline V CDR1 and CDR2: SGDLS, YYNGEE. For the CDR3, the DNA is TGTGCCAGCAGCACTCCAAATTCACCCCTCCACTTT. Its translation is CASSTPNSPLHF. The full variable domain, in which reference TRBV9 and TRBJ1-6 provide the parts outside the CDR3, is DSGVTQTPKHLITATGQRVTLRCSPRSGDLSVYWYQQSLDQGLQFLIQYYNGEERAKGNILERFSAQQFPDLHSELNLSSLELGDSALYFCASSTPNSPLHFGNGTRLTVT.

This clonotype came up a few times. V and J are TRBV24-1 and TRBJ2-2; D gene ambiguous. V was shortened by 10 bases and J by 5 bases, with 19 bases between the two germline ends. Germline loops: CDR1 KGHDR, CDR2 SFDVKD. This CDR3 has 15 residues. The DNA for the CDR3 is TGTGCCACAGACGGGTCAGGTCGGCCGACCGGGGAGCTGTTTTTT. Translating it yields CATDGSGRPTGELFF.

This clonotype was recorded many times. The CDR3 nucleotides are TGTGCCTGGAGCGCCGAGGGGCGGAACACTGAAGCTTTCTTT. This codes for CAWSAEGRNTEAFF. This sequence joins TRBV30 and TRBJ1-1; D perhaps matches TRBD1 (5 bases). The CDR3 is made up of 14 amino acids. Trimming cost V 3 bases and J 1 base, with 12 bases left between them. In germline, CDR1 is GTSNPN, CDR2 SVGIG (reference sequence).

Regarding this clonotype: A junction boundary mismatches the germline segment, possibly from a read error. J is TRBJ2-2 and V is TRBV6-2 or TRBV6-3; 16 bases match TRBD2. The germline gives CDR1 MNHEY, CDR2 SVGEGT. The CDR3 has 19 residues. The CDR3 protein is CASSSHPGLAGGFTGELLF. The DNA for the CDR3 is TGTGCCAGCAGTTCGCATCCGGGACTAGCGGGAGGGTTTACCGGGGAGCTGCTTTTT.

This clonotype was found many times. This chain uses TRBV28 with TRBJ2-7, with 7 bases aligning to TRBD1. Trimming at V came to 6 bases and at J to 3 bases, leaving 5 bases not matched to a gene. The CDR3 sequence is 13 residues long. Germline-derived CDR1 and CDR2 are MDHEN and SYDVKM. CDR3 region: CASSPTGHYEQYF. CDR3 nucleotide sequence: TGTGCCAGCAGCCCGACAGGGCACTACGAGCAGTACTTC.